The following is a T cell receptor beta chain sequence with its context. These data originate in a study of blood T cell repertoires in COVID-19. Across the study: Samples of COVID-19 (acute and convalescent) were obtained from the United States, Italy and Spain. PBMCs, B-cell-depleted T cells, or T cells provided the cDNA or gDNA that made up the material.

TCRdb keeps only in-frame clones here, not all; method: immunoSEQ multiplex PCR. Counted here are 30,000 to 40,000 clones, approximately 86% occurring once; the ten biggest clones make up around 5.2%. The sequenced material came from peripheral blood. The receptor was derived from a woman in her 70s with active COVID-19.

The DNA for the CDR3 is TGTGCCAGTAGTAATAGACTAGCGGGGGAGGAGACCCAGTACTTC. It is translated as CASSNRLAGEETQYF. The chain employs TRBV19 and TRBJ2-5, with 12 bases matching TRBD2. CDR3 length equals 15 residues. CDR1 and CDR2 (germline): LNHDA, SQIVND (reference sequence). V lost 4 bases, J lost 5 bases, and 5 bases stayed unmatched.